The source of this T cell receptor (beta chain) is a study of T cell changes during pregnancy in multiple sclerosis. With V trimmed by 3 bases and J by 3 bases, 14 bases remained unmatched. CDR1 and CDR2 (germline): SGHRS, YFSETQ. CDR3 size: 19 residues. The method was immunoSEQ multiplex PCR; TCRdb's version includes in-frame clones alone and lacks a portion of them. Here the sample spans 35,000 to 45,000 clones, approximately 91% being singletons. V gene TRBV5-1 combines with J gene TRBJ2-2; 10 bases line up with TRBD1. Material: CD4+ T cells from peripheral blood mononuclear cells, obtained in the first trimester of pregnancy. The sequence came from a female donor with multiple sclerosis, enrolled in a pregnancy study. The CDR3 DNA sequence: TGCGCCAGCAGCTCCTCCCGAGACAGGGGGCGCGGGGACACCGGGGAGCTGTTTTTT. This sequence encodes CASSSSRDRGRGDTGELFF.